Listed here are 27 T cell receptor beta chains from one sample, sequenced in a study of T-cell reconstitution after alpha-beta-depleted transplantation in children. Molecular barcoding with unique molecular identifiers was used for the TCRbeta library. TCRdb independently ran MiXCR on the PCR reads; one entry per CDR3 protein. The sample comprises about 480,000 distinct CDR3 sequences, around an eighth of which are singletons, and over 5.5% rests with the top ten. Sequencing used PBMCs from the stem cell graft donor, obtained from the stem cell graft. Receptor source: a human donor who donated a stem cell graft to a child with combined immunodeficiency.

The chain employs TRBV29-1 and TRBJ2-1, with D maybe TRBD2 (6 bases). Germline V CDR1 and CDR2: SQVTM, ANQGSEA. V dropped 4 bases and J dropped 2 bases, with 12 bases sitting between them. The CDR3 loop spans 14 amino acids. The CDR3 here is CSVVFQRAYNEQFF. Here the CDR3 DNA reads TGCAGCGTTGTATTCCAGCGGGCCTACAATGAGCAGTTCTTC.

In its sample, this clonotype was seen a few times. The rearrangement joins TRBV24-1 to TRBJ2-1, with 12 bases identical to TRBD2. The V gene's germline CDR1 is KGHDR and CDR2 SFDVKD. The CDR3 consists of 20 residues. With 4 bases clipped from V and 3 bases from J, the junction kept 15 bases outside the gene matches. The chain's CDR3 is CATSDPQGSRTSGNYNEQFF. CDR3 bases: TGTGCCACCAGTGACCCTCAGGGCTCCCGGACTAGCGGGAACTACAATGAGCAGTTCTTC.

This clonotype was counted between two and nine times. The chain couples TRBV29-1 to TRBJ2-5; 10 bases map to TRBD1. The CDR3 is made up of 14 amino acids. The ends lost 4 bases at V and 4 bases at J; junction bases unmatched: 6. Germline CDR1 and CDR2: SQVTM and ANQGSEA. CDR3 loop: CSVGDRGRGETQYF. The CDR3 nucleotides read TGCAGCGTTGGGGACAGGGGTAGGGGAGAGACCCAGTACTTC.

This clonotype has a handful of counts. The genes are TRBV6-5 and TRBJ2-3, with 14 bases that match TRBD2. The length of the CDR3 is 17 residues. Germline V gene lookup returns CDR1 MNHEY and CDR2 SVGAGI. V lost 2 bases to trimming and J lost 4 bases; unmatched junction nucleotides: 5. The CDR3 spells CASSYGTSGSWADTQYF. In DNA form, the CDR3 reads TGTGCCAGCAGTTACGGGACTAGCGGGAGTTGGGCAGATACGCAGTATTTT.

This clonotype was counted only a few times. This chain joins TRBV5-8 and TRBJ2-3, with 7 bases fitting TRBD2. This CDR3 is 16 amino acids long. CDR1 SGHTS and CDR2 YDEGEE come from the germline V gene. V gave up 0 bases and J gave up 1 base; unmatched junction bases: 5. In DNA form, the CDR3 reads TGTGCCAGCAGCTTGGACGGGGGGTACGGCACAGATACGCAGTATTTT. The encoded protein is CASSLDGGYGTDTQYF.

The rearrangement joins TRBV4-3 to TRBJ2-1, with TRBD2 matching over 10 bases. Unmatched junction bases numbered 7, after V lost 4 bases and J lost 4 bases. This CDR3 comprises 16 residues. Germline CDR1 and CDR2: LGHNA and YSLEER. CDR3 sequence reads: CASSLRLLAGYNEQFF. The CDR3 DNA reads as TGCGCCAGCAGCCTGAGACTACTAGCGGGATACAATGAGCAGTTCTTC.

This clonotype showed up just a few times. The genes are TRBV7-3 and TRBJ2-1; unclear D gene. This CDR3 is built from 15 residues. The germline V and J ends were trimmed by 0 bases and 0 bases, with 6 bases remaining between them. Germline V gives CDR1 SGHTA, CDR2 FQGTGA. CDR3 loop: CASSLTGFSYNEQFF. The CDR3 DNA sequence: TGTGCCAGCAGCTTAACGGGTTTCTCCTACAATGAGCAGTTCTTC.

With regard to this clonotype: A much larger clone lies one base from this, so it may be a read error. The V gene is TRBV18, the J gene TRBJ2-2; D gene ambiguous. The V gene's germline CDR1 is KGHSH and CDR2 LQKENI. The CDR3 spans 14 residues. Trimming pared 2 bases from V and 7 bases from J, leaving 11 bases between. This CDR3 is CASSPMRFIGELFF. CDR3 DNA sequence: TGTGCCAGCTCACCAATGCGGTTCATCGGGGAGCTGTTTTTT. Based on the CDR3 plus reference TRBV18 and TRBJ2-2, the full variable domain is NAGVMQNPRHLVRRRGQEARLRCSPMKGHSHVYWYRQLPEEGLKFMVYLQKENIIDESGMPKERFSAEFPKEGPSILRIQQVVRGDSAAYFCASSPMRFIGELFFGEGSRLTVL.

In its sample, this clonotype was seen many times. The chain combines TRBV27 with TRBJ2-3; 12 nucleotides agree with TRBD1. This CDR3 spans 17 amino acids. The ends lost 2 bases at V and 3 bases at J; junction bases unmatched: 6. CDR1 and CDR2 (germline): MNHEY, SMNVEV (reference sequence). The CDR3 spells CASSLTGTGGRTDTQYF. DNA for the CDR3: TGTGCCAGCAGTTTAACCGGGACAGGGGGCAGGACAGATACGCAGTATTTT.

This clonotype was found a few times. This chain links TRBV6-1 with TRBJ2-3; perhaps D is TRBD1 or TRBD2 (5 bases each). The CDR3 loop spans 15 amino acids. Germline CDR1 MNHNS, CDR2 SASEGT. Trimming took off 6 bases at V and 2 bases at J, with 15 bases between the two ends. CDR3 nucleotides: TGTGCCAGCAGAACTAGGGGATACTCCACAGATACGCAGTATTTT. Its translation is CASRTRGYSTDTQYF.

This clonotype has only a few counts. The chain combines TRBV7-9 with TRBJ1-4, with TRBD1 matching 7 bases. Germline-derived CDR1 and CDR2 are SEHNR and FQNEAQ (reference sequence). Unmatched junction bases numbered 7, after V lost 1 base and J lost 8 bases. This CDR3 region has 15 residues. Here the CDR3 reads CASSLEVTGREKLFF. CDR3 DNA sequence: TGTGCCAGCAGCTTAGAGGTGACAGGGCGAGAAAAACTGTTTTTT.

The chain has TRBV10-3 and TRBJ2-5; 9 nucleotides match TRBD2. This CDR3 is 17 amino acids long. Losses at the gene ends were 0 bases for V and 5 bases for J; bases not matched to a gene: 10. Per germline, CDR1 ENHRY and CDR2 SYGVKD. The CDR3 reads CAISESGGGGAKETQYF. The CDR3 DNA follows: TGTGCCATCAGTGAGTCCGGCGGCGGGGGGGCAAAGGAGACCCAGTACTTC.

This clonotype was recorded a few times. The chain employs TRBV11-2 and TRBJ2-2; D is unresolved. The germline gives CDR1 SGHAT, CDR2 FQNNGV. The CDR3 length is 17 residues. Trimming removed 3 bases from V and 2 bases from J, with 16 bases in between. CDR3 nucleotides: TGTGCCAGCAGCTTTAGTTCGCTTTACGAAAACACCGGGGAGCTGTTTTTT. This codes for CASSFSSLYENTGELFF.

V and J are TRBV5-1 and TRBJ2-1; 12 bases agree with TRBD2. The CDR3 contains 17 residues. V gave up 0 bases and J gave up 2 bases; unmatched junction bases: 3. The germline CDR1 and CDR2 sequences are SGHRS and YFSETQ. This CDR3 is CASSLGPSGGAYNEQFF. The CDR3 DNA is TGCGCCAGCAGCTTGGGGCCTAGCGGGGGGGCCTACAATGAGCAGTTCTTC.

CDR3 residues: CASSQDYQRNTEAFF. The CDR3 DNA reads as TGCGCCAGCAGCCAAGATTATCAGAGGAACACTGAAGCTTTCTTT. The V gene is TRBV4-3, the J gene TRBJ1-1; D is uncertain. V lost 0 bases to trimming and J lost 1 base, with 9 bases between them. This CDR3 is 15 amino acids long. Germline V CDR1 and CDR2: LGHNA, YSLEER.

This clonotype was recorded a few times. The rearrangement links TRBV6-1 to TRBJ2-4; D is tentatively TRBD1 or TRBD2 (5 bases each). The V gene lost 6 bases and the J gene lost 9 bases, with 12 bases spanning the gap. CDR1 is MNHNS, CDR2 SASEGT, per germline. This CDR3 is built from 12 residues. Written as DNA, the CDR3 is TGTGCCAGCAGCCCGGGGCGAAGCATTCAGTACTTC. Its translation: CASSPGRSIQYF.

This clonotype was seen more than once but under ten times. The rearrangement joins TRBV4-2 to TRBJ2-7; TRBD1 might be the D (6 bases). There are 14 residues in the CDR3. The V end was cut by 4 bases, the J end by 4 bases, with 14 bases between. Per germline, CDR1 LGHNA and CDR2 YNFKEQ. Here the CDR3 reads CASSPRPDRYEQYF. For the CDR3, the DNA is TGTGCCAGCAGCCCCCGTCCAGACAGGTACGAGCAGTACTTC.

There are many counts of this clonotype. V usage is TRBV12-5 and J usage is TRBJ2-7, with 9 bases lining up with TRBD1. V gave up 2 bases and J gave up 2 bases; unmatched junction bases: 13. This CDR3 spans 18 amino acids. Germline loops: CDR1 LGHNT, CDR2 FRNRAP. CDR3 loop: CASGLWPTGTGTTYEQYF. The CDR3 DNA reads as TGTGCTAGTGGTTTGTGGCCAACCGGGACAGGGACAACCTACGAGCAGTACTTC.

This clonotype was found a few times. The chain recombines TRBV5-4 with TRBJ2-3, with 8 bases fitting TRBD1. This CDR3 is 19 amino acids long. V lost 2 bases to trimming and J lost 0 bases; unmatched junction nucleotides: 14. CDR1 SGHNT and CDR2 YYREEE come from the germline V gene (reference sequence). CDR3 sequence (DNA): TGTGCCAGCAGCTTCTTTGCCCCCGTGGACAGGGTGAGCACAGATACGCAGTATTTT. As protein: CASSFFAPVDRVSTDTQYF.

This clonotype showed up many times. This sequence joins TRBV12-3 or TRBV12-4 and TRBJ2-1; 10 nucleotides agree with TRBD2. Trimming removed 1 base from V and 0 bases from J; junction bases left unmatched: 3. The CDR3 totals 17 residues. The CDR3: CASSLGAGGNSYNEQFF. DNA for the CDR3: TGTGCCAGCAGTTTAGGAGCGGGGGGGAACTCCTACAATGAGCAGTTCTTC.

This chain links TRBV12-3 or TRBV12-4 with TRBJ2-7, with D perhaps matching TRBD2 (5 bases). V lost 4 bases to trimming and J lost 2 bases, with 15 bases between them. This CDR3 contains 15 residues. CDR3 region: CASSYGSAKTYEQYF. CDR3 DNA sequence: TGTGCCAGCAGTTATGGGAGCGCAAAAACCTACGAGCAGTACTTC.

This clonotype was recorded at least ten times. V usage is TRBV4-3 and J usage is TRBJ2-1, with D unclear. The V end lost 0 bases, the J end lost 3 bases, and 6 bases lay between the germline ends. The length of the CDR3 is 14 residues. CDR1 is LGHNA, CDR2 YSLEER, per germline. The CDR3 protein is CASSQDLGYNEQFF. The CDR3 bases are TGCGCCAGCAGCCAAGATTTAGGCTACAATGAGCAGTTCTTC.

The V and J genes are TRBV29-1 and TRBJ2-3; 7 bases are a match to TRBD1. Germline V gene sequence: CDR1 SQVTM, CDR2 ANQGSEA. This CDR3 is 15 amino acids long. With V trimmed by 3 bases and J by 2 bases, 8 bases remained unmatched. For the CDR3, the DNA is TGCAGCGTTGAGTTATGGGACAGCCTCACAGATACGCAGTATTTT. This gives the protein CSVELWDSLTDTQYF.

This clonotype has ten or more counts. The CDR3: CSVNGLGGRGSPYNEQFF. Here the CDR3 DNA reads TGCAGCGTGAATGGGTTGGGGGGGAGAGGGAGCCCCTACAATGAGCAGTTCTTC. The V and J genes are TRBV29-1 and TRBJ2-1; 7 bases match TRBD2. Germline V CDR1 and CDR2: SQVTM, ANQGSEA. Trimming at V came to 6 bases and at J to 2 bases, leaving 19 bases not matched to a gene. The CDR3 consists of 18 residues.

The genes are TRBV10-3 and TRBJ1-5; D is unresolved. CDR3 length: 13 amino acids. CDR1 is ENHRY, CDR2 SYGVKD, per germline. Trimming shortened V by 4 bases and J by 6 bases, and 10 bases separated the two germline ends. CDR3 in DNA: TGTGCCATCAGTGGGGATAAGGGTCAGCCCCAGCATTTT. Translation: CAISGDKGQPQHF.

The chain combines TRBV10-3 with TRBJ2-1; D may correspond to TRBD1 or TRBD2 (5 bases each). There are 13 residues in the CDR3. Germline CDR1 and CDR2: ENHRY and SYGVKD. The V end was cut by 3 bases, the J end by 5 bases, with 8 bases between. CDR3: CAISERDHNEQFF. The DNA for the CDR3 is TGTGCCATCAGTGAAAGGGACCACAATGAGCAGTTCTTC.

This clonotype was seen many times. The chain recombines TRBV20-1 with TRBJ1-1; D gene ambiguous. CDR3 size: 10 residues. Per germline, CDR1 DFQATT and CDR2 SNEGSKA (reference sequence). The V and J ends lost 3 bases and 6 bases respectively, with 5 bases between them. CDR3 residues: CSARRAEAFF. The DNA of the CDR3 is TGCAGTGCTAGGCGTGCTGAAGCTTTCTTT.